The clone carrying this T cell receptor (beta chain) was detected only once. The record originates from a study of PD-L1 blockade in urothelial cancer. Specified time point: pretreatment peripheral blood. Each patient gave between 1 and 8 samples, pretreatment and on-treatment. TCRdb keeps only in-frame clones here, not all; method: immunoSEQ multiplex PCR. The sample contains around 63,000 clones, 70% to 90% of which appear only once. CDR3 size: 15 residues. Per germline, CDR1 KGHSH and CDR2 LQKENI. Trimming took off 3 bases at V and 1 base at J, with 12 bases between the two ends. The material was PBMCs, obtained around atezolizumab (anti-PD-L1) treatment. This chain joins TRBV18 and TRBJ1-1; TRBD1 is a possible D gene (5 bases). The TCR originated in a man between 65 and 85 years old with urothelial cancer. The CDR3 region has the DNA TGTGCCAGCTCACCTAAGACAGATTCGAACACTGAAGCTTTCTTT. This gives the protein CASSPKTDSNTEAFF.